This TCR beta chain was sequenced in a study of shared clonotypes between healthy human individuals (dated by TCRdb to 2020 to 2021). With respect to the entire study: A few men and a couple of women, aged 18 to 49 years, made up the cohort. For each donor, CD4 naive and CD4 memory were each given three plates, CD8 naive was given two plates, and CD8 memory was given one plate. To estimate repertoire size and how much clonotype sharing occurs between individuals, the study deeply sequenced the blood TCR repertoires of roughly 5 healthy adults. To increase sequencing depth and limit assay-specific biases, TCR repertoire library preparation and sequencing were carried out by different laboratories using diverse techniques. Leukapheresis yielded between about 0.85 and 10 billion PBMCs per donor.

From its cysteine to its phenylalanine, the CDR3 spans 17 amino acids. CDR3 DNA only is kept here, 51 bases in frame from base 1. Taken from the germline V gene, the CDR1 and CDR2 loops are SGHRS and YFSETQ. Germline trimming: 2 bases from V, 2 bases from J; junction bases outside gene matches: 5. The paper as a whole reports these results and caveats: Because the study included only a small number of donors, the genetic and exposure-history diversity represented was limited. Rarefaction of sorted-subset datasets indicated incomplete sequencing despite the large sequencing depth. Based on pairwise subsampling, the degree of clonotype sharing among donors was expected to be affected by sequencing depth. Clonotypes shared by all four sorted-subset donors showed higher generation probabilities than non-shared clonotypes. When a handful of donors were compared, the shared fraction of clonotypes was roughly 5% for naive CD4, roughly 3.3% for naive CD8, 2% to 2.5% for memory CD4, and under 0.5% for memory CD8. Sampling was restricted to blood, and TCR repertoires in tissue are likely to differ from TCR repertoires in blood. Larger estimated clonotype richness was generally found for naive subsets than for memory subsets.

About this clone itself: Its antigen has not been determined. It has no much larger one-base neighbor in the sample; base qualities were not kept.

Using the deep immunoSEQ assay, multiplex PCR amplified TCR CDR3 regions from genomic DNA. Genomic DNA extracted from each cell subset was distributed evenly over all wells of several immunoSEQ 96-well plates, and each plate served as one replicate. For sorted subsets, about 200 ng genomic DNA, equal to about 30,000 T cell genomes, was loaded into each replicate PCR. The purified libraries were quantified using a Qubit 3.0 fluorometer, sized with a Bioanalyzer 2100, and then quantified again using the KAPA Library Quantification kit. A separate single-read 150-cycle Illumina NextSeq 550 flow cell was used to sequence each immunoSEQ 96-well plate. The authors processed their data as follows. Because the immunoSEQ output included only junctional sequences and no quality scores, the filtering could not be the same as the filtering used for full-length reads. Sequences were annotated with PyIR, a Python wrapper for IgBLAST v1.9, using IMGT germline references to assign V/J genes and CDR3. Reads with weak V/J assignments (E-value above 1e-6), missing CDR3, stop codons, out-of-frame junctions, or ambiguous translated residues were removed. V3J clonotypes were defined as sequences sharing the same inferred V gene, J gene, and CDR3 amino acid sequence. The percentage overlap between two repertoires was calculated by dividing the number of shared unique clonotypes by the size of the smaller repertoire. Richness of each repertoire was evaluated using RTK rarefaction, the Chao1 estimator, and Recon v2.1 estimates of unobserved clonotypes. Generation probabilities for all TCRbeta clonotypes obtained by the gDNA method from a few donors were computed using OLGA. Imported from immuneACCESS, the table was reduced by TCRdb to in-frame sequences with V and J called. These copies leave out some clones; in studies compared against another copy, an unresolved V gene accounts for under half, and the cause of the remainder is not known. V, J and clone size were drawn from that table, and D and trimming were deduced from the DNA. The sample has 1,400,000 or so clones on record, roughly 98.5% of them singletons. The top ten constitute roughly 0.36% of the sample.

The donors were healthy, HIV-negative adults who had no recently reported acute infections or vaccinations. Every donor was a Caucasian adult living in Nashville, Tennessee, USA. CD4+ T cells were enriched by magnetic negative selection, after which naive cells were positively selected on CD45RA and the negative fraction was taken as the memory subset. Blood was collected by leukapheresis, and PBMCs were isolated by Ficoll-Histopaque density gradient centrifugation and then cryopreserved in liquid nitrogen vapor phase. Purity and quantity of every magnetically sorted T cell population were checked by analytical flow cytometry. Each sorted fraction had its genomic DNA isolated and then quantified by UV absorbance on a Nanodrop 2000c.

The sequence joins TRBV5-1 to TRBJ2-3; the junction holds 13 bases that match TRBD2. The TCR sequence derives from a man in his thirties or forties in good health. Sample: naive CD4+ T cells sorted from blood. Per the publication, the cell subset or site label means: CD45RA+ positively selected. CDR3 loop: CASSFLLAGGLTDTQYF. The sequenced DNA: TGCGCCAGCAGCTTTCTACTAGCGGGAGGGCTCACAGATACGCAGTATTTT.